A single sample gave rise to the 13 T cell receptor beta chains below, sequenced in a study of blood T cell repertoires in COVID-19. Produced via immunoSEQ multiplex PCR; TCRdb's table is partial and in-frame only. The sample contains a few hundred thousand clones, 75% to 90% of which appear only once. Source material: peripheral blood. These receptor sequences come from a woman aged 18 to 35 with acute or convalescent COVID-19.

There are a few counts of this clone. The V gene is TRBV6-5, the J gene TRBJ1-1, with 8 bases that match TRBD1. J was trimmed by 11 bases and V by 6 bases; bases with no gene match: 8. CDR1 and CDR2 (germline): MNHEY, SVGAGI. This CDR3 region has 12 residues. CDR3 bases: TGTGCCAGCAGAACCAACAGGGGGAGCGCTTTCTTT. Encoded protein: CASRTNRGSAFF.

The chain recombines TRBV6-5 with TRBJ1-2; perhaps TRBD1 as D (6 bases). The CDR3 length is 14 residues. V lost 6 bases and J 8 bases, leaving 19 bases between the germline ends. Germline V gene sequence: CDR1 MNHEY, CDR2 SVGAGI. As DNA, the CDR3 is TGTGCCAGCAGGGCTGGACAGCGGCAAAACGGCTACACCTTC. The encoded protein is CASRAGQRQNGYTF.

V gene TRBV11-2 combines with J gene TRBJ2-4; D is unresolved. CDR3 length: 15 amino acids. V lost 2 bases and J lost 8, with 16 bases in between. Germline loops: CDR1 SGHAT, CDR2 FQNNGV. The CDR3 loop reads CASSLNGGPLHIQYF. The CDR3 nucleotides read TGTGCCAGCAGCTTAAACGGCGGTCCGTTGCACATTCAGTACTTC.

CDR3 in amino acids: CASSEAYPDSISPLHF. The CDR3 bases are TGTGCCAGCAGTGAAGCATACCCGGACAGTATTTCACCCCTCCACTTT. This sequence joins TRBV2 and TRBJ1-6; possibly TRBD1 for D (6 bases). The length of the CDR3 is 16 residues. The germline V gene encodes CDR1 SNHLY and CDR2 FYNNEI. The ends were cut back, 0 bases at V and 9 bases at J, with 15 bases in the middle. The full variable domain, with the rest looked up from reference TRBV2 and TRBJ1-6, is EPEVTQTPSHQVTQMGQEVILRCVPISNHLYFYWYRQILGQKVEFLVSFYNNEISEKSEIFDDQFSVERPDGSNFTLKIRSTKLEDSAMYFCASSEAYPDSISPLHFGNGTRLTVT.

This sequence joins TRBV10-2 and TRBJ2-7; TRBD2 agrees at 11 bases. The ends lost 5 bases at V and 2 bases at J; junction bases unmatched: 2. The CDR3 consists of 14 residues. CDR1 and CDR2 from the germline V gene are WSHSY and SAAADI. The CDR3 reads CASSLSGGAYEQYF. CDR3 in DNA: TGCGCCAGCAGTCTTAGCGGGGGGGCCTACGAGCAGTACTTC.

This clone was seen only once. CDR3 amino acids: CASGLAGVTYEQYF. CDR3 DNA sequence: TGTGCCAGCGGGCTAGCGGGAGTTACCTACGAGCAGTACTTC. The chain is built from TRBV27 and TRBJ2-7; the match to TRBD2 covers 10 bases. Trimming removed 8 bases from V and 2 bases from J; junction bases left unmatched: 6. Germline CDR1 reads MNHEY; CDR2 reads SMNVEV (reference sequence). The CDR3 has 14 residues.

This clone was seen many times. The V and J genes are TRBV19 and TRBJ1-2; possible D gene TRBD1, 5 bases. Germline CDR1 reads LNHDA; CDR2 reads SQIVND (reference sequence). CDR3 length: 13 residues. V was trimmed by 5 bases and J by 10 bases, leaving 17 bases between them. CDR3 bases: TGTGCCAGTAGTCGGACACCCCTTGGAGACTACACCTTC. Residues: CASSRTPLGDYTF.

This clone has just a few counts. The genes are TRBV24-1 and TRBJ2-2, with D maybe TRBD2 (6 bases). The CDR3 contains 15 residues. CDR1 and CDR2 from the germline V gene are KGHDR and SFDVKD. The V and J ends lost 7 bases and 7 bases respectively, with 18 bases between them. The CDR3 region has the DNA TGTGCCACCAGGGATACGGGACTCTATGGCGGGGAGCTGTTTTTT. Translating it yields CATRDTGLYGGELFF.

The CDR3 coding sequence is TGCGCCAGCAGCGGGACAGTGAACTCTGGGGCCAACGTCCTGACTTTC. Amino acid sequence: CASSGTVNSGANVLTF. The chain couples TRBV10-2 to TRBJ2-6; 7 bases are shared with TRBD1. The V and J ends lost 6 bases and 0 bases, in that order; junction bases with no gene match: 5. The CDR3 loop spans 16 amino acids. The V gene's germline CDR1 is WSHSY and CDR2 SAAADI.

V and J are TRBV28 and TRBJ1-2; 9 bases match TRBD1. The CDR3 has 15 residues. The ends lost 5 bases at V and 5 bases at J; junction bases unmatched: 9. Germline values: CDR1 MDHEN, CDR2 SYDVKM. CDR3 DNA: TGTGCCAGCAGTGGGGACAGGGTACGCTATTATGGCTACACCTTC. As protein: CASSGDRVRYYGYTF.

This CDR3 reads CASRGRGTAYSNQPQHF. CDR3 sequence (DNA): TGTGCCAGTAGAGGCCGCGGGACGGCCTATAGCAATCAGCCCCAGCATTTT. This chain uses TRBV19 with TRBJ1-5; TRBD1 is a possible D gene (5 bases). Trimming cost V 6 bases and J 0 bases, with 18 bases left between them. CDR3 length: 17 residues. Germline assignment: CDR1 LNHDA and CDR2 SQIVND (reference sequence).

The rearrangement uses TRBV14 and TRBJ1-2; D gene uncertain. Per the germline V gene, CDR1 is SGHDN and CDR2 is FVKESK. This CDR3 has 16 residues. The V end was cut by 0 bases, the J end by 4 bases, with 15 bases between. The CDR3 loop is CASSQDLLTGVYGYTF. DNA of the CDR3: TGTGCCAGCAGCCAAGATCTTCTAACGGGAGTCTATGGCTACACCTTC.

This clone is a singleton in its sample. Other DNA sequences from this sample encode an identical CDR3 as well. This chain uses TRBV5-1 with TRBJ2-7, with 13 bases that match TRBD2. CDR1 and CDR2 from the germline V gene are SGHRS and YFSETQ. V shed 3 bases, J shed 3 bases, and the junction held 0 bases outside the gene matches. This CDR3 contains 14 residues. The CDR3 reads CASSWTSGSYEQYF. The CDR3 DNA sequence: TGCGCCAGCAGCTGGACTAGCGGGAGCTACGAGCAGTACTTC.